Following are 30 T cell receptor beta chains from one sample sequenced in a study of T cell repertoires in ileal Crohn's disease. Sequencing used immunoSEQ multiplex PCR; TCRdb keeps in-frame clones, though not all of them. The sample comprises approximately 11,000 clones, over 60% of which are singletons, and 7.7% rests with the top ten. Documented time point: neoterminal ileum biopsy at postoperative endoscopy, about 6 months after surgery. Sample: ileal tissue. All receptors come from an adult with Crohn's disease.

CDR3 DNA sequence: TGTGCCAGCTCACCTGCACTAGCGGGAGGTGAAGAGCAGTACTTC. Its translation: CASSPALAGGEEQYF. The V and J genes are TRBV18 and TRBJ2-7; 12 nucleotides align to TRBD2. This CDR3 has 15 residues. The V segment lost 3 bases and the J segment 7 bases; nucleotides outside the gene matches: 7. The germline gives CDR1 KGHSH, CDR2 LQKENI.

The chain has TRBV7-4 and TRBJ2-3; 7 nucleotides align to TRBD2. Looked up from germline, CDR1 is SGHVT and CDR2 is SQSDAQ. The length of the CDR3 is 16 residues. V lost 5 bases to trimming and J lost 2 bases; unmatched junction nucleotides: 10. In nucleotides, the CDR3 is TGTGCCAGCAGCCCCCCTCGGGAGGCTCACACAGATACGCAGTATTTT. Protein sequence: CASSPPREAHTDTQYF.

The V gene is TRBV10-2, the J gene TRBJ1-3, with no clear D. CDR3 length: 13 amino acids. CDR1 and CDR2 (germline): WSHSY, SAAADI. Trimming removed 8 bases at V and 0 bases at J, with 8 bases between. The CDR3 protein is CASVQASGNTIYF. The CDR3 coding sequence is TGCGCCAGCGTCCAAGCCTCTGGAAACACCATATATTTT.

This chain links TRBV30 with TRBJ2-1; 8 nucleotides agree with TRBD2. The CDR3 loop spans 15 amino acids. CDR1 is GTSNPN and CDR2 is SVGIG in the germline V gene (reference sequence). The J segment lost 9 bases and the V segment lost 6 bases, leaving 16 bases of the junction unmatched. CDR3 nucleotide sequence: TGTGCCTGCGAGTCGACCGGGACTAGTTCCTCTGAGCAGTTCTTC. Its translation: CACESTGTSSSEQFF.

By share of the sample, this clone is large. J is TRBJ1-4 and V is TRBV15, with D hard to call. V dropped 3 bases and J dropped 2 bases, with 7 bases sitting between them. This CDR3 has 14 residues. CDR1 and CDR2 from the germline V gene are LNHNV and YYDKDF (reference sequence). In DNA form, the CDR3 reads TGTGCCACCAGCAGCATGGGCACTAATGAAAAACTGTTTTTT. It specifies CATSSMGTNEKLFF.

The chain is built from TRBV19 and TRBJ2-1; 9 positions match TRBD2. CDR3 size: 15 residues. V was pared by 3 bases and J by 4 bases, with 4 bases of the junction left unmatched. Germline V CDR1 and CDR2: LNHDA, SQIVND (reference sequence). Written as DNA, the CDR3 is TGTGCCAGTAGTATTCCTAGCGGGAAGTACAATGAGCAGTTCTTC. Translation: CASSIPSGKYNEQFF.

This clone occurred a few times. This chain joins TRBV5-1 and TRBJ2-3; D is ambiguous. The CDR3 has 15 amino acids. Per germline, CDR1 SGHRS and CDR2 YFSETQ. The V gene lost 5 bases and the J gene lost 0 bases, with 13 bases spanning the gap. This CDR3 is CASRAGDTSTDTQYF. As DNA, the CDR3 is TGCGCCAGCAGAGCCGGAGATACTAGCACAGATACGCAGTATTTT.

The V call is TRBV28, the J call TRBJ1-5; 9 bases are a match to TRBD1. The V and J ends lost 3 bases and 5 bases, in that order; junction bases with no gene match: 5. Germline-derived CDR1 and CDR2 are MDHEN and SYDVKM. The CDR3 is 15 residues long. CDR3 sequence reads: CASSFGQGMDQPQHF. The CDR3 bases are TGTGCCAGCAGTTTTGGACAGGGGATGGATCAGCCCCAGCATTTT.

CDR3 loop: CASKTGMAEAFF. For the CDR3, the DNA is TGTGCCAGCAAGACAGGGATGGCTGAAGCTTTCTTT. This chain links TRBV2 with TRBJ1-1, with TRBD1 identical over 7 bases. CDR1 and CDR2 from the germline V gene are SNHLY and FYNNEI. V lost 7 bases, J lost 6 bases, and 5 bases stayed unmatched. CDR3 size: 12 residues.

CDR3 coding DNA: TGTGCCAGCAGTCTTGAGGCCCAGTACTTC. This codes for CASSLEAQYF. The J gene is TRBJ2-5, the V gene TRBV27; unclear D gene. Trimming left V 5 bases short and J 9 bases short, with 7 bases between. Germline-derived CDR1 and CDR2 are MNHEY and SMNVEV (reference sequence). This CDR3 has 10 amino acids.

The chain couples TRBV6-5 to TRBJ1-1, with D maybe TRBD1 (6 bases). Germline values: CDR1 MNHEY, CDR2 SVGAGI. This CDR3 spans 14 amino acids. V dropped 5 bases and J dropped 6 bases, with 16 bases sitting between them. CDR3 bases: TGTGCCAGCAGTAGCTTACAGGGTATTTCTGAAGCTTTCTTT. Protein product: CASSSLQGISEAFF.

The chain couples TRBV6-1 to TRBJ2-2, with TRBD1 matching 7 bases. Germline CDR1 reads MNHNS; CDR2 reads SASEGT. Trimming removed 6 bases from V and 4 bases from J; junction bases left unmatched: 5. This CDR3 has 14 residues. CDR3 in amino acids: CASRFTGVTGELFF. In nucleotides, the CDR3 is TGTGCCAGCAGATTCACAGGGGTCACCGGGGAGCTGTTTTTT.

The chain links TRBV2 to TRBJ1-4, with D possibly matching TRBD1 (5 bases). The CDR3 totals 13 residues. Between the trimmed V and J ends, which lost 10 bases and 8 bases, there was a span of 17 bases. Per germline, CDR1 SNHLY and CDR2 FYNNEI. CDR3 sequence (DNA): TGTGCCATTTTGCTCGGGGGAATGGAAAAACTGTTTTTT. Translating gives CAILLGGMEKLFF.

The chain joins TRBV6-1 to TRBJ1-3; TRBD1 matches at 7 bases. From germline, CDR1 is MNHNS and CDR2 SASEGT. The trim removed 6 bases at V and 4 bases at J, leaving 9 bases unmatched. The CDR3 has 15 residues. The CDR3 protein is CASSRRQGTGNTIYF. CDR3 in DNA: TGTGCCAGCAGCAGGAGACAGGGAACAGGAAACACCATATATTTT.

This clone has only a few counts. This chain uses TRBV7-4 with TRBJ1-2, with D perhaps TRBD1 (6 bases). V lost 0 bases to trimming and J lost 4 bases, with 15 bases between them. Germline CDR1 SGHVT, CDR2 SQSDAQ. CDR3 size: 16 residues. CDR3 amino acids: CASSLAGRGNGYGYTF. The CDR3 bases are TGTGCCAGCAGCTTAGCGGGAAGGGGGAATGGCTATGGCTACACCTTC.

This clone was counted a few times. For the CDR3, the DNA is TGTGCCTGGAGTCCTACCGTAATCTATGGCTACACCTTC. Translating it yields CAWSPTVIYGYTF. This chain joins TRBV30 and TRBJ1-2; no reliable D call. V was clipped by 2 bases and J by 4 bases, with 11 bases between them. This CDR3 is 13 amino acids long. CDR1 GTSNPN and CDR2 SVGIG come from the germline V gene (reference sequence). The variable domain in full, completed from reference TRBV30 and TRBJ1-2, reads SQTIHQWPATLVQPVGSPLSLECTVEGTSNPNLYWYRQAAGRGLQLLFYSVGIGQISSEVPQNLSASRPQDRQFILSSKKLLLSDSGFYLCAWSPTVIYGYTFGSGTRLTVV.

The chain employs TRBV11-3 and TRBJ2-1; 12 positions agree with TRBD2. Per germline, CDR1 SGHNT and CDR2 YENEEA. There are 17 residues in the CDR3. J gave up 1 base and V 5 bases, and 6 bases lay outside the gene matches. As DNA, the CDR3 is TGTGCCAGCAGCCGGGGACTAGCGGGCTCTTCCTACAATGAGCAGTTCTTC. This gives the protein CASSRGLAGSSYNEQFF.

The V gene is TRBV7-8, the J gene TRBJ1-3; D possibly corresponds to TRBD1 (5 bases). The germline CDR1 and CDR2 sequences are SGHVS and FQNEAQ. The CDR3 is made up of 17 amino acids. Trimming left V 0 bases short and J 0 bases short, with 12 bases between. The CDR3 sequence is CASSLAHRTGSGNTIYF. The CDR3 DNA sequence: TGTGCCAGCAGCTTAGCCCACAGGACCGGCTCTGGAAACACCATATATTTT.

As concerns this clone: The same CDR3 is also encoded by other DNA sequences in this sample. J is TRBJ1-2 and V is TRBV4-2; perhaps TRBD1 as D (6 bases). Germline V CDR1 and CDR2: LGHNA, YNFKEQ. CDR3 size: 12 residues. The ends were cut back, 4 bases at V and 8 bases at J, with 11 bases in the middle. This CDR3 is CASSRTGLGYTF. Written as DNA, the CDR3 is TGTGCCAGCAGCCGAACAGGGCTAGGCTACACCTTC.

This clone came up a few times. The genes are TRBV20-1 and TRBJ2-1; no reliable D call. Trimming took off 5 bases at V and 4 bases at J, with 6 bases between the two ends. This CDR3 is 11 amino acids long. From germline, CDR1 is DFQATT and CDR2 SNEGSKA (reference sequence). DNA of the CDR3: TGCAGTGCTCGCGATTACAATGAGCAGTTCTTC. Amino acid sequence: CSARDYNEQFF.

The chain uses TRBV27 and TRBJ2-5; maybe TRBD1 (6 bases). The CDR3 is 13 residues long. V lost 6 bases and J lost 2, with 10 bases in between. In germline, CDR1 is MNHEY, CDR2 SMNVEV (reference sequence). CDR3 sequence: CASSDRWQETQYF. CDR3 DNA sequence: TGTGCCAGCAGCGACAGGTGGCAAGAGACCCAGTACTTC.

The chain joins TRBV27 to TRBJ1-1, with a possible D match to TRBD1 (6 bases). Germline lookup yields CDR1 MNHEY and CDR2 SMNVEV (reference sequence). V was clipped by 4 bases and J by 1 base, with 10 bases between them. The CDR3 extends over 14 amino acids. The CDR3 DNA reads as TGTGCCAGCAGTTCACAGGGCCCGAACACTGAAGCTTTCTTT. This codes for CASSSQGPNTEAFF.

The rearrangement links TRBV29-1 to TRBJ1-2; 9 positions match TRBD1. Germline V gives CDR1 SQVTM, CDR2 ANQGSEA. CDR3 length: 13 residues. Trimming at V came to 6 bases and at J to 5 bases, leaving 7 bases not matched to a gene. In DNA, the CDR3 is TGCAGCGTCGAGCAGACAGGGGGGTATGGCTACACCTTC. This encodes CSVEQTGGYGYTF. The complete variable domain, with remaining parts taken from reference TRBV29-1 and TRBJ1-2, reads SAVISQKPSRDICQRGTSLTIQCQVDSQVTMMFWYRQQPGQSLTLIATANQGSEATYESGFVIDKFPISRPNLTFSTLTVSNMSPEDSSIYLCSVEQTGGYGYTFGSGTRLTVV.

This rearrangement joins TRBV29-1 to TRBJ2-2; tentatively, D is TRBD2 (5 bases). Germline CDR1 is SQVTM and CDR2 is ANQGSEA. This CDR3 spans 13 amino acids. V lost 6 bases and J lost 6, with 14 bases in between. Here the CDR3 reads CSVGARHAGELFF. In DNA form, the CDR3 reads TGCAGCGTGGGAGCAAGACACGCCGGGGAGCTGTTTTTT.

CDR3 sequence (DNA): TGCAGCGTTGACGATCAGCCCCAGCATTTT. Residues: CSVDDQPQHF. V is TRBV29-1 and J is TRBJ1-5; D is ambiguous. The length of the CDR3 is 10 residues. CDR1 SQVTM and CDR2 ANQGSEA come from the germline V gene. The V end lost 3 bases, the J end lost 5 bases, and 2 bases lay between the germline ends.

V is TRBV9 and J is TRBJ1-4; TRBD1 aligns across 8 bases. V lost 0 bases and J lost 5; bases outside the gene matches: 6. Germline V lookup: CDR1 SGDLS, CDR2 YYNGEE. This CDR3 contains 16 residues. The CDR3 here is CASSVATDRVNEKLFF. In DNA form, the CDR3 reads TGTGCCAGCAGCGTAGCTACGGACAGGGTAAATGAAAAACTGTTTTTT.

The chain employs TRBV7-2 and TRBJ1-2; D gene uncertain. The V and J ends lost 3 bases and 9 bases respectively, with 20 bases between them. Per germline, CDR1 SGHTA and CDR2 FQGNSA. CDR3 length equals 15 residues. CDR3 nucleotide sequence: TGTGCCAGCAGCTTTCTCCCTGGAACTATGTTTAGCTACACCTTC. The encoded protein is CASSFLPGTMFSYTF.

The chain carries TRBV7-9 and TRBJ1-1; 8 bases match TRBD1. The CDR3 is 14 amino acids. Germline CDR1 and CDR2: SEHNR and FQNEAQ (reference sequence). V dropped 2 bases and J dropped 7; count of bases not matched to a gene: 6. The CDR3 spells CASSLNRDRSEAFF. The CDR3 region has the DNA TGTGCCAGCAGCTTAAATAGGGACAGGAGTGAAGCTTTCTTT. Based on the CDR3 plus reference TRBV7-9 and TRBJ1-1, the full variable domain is DTGVSQNPRHKITKRGQNVTFRCDPISEHNRLYWYRQTLGQGPEFLTYFQNEAQLEKSRLLSDRFSAERPKGSFSTLEIQRTEQGDSAMYLCASSLNRDRSEAFFGQGTRLTVV.

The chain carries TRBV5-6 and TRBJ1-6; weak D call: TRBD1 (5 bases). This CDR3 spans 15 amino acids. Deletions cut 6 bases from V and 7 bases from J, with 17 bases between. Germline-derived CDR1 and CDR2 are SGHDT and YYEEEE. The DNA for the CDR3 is TGTGCCAGCACGCAACAGGTGGTGGGGAATTCACCCCTCCACTTT. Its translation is CASTQQVVGNSPLHF.

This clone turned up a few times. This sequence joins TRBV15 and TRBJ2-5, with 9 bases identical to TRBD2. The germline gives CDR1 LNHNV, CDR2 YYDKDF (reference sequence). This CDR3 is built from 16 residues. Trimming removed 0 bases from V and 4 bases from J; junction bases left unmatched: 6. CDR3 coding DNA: TGTGCCACCAGCAGAGAGTCAGGAGCGGGGGGAGAGACCCAGTACTTC. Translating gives CATSRESGAGGETQYF.